This T cell receptor (beta chain) was sequenced for a study of OX40 agonist ivuxolimab in advanced cancers. Turning to the study itself: A male proportion of 70% to 90% was recorded, with mean age about 62 years and range roughly 23 to 79.

The CDR3 runs 14 residues. V was clipped by 6 bases and J by 7 bases, with 15 bases between them. Per germline, CDR1 SNHLY and CDR2 FYNNEI. Autoimmune disease history or systemic immunosuppression was exclusionary. On this clone itself: The antigen is unknown.

Produced via immunoSEQ multiplex PCR; TCRdb's table is partial and in-frame only. The table includes tens of thousands of clones, more than 75% detected once. Study results and caveats: At 0.1-3.0 mg/kg, partial responders had clonal expansion among the lowest observed.

This sequence joins TRBV2 and TRBJ2-2; TRBD1 or TRBD2 may be the D gene (5 bases each). The sample was CD4+ or CD8+ T cells sorted from blood, taken in a trial of the OX40 agonist ivuxolimab. The TCR sequence derives from an adult with an advanced solid tumor such as melanoma, head and neck, liver or kidney cancer. CDR3 sequence reads: CASRLRGADGELFF. In DNA, the CDR3 is TGTGCCAGCAGGTTAAGAGGGGCTGACGGGGAGCTGTTTTTT.